What follows are 14 T cell receptor beta chains derived from one specimen sequenced in a study of blood T cell repertoires in COVID-19. Sequencing used immunoSEQ multiplex PCR; TCRdb keeps in-frame clones, though not all of them. Of under 120,000 clones listed, 69% were seen once; the top ten hold approximately 6.3%. Sequenced input: peripheral blood. These receptors were obtained from a man older than 75 with acute or convalescent COVID-19.

V gene TRBV6-5 combines with J gene TRBJ2-1; 9 bases are shared with TRBD1. Germline lookup yields CDR1 MNHEY and CDR2 SVGAGI. The V and J ends lost 4 bases and 7 bases, in that order; junction bases with no gene match: 8. CDR3 size: 15 residues. The chain's CDR3 is CASSSEGQGKNEQFF. The CDR3 nucleotides are TGTGCCAGCAGTTCGGAGGGACAGGGTAAAAATGAGCAGTTCTTC.

J is TRBJ1-2 and V is TRBV5-5, with 10 nucleotides matching TRBD1. From germline, CDR1 is SGHKS and CDR2 YYEKEE (reference sequence). V shed 5 bases, J shed 2 bases, and the junction held 6 bases outside the gene matches. CDR3 length equals 15 residues. In nucleotides, the CDR3 is TGTGCCAGCAGTCTCTTGACAGGGGGCAACTATGGCTACACCTTC. This translates into CASSLLTGGNYGYTF.

V is TRBV7-2 and J is TRBJ2-3; 13 bases line up with TRBD2. This CDR3 spans 17 amino acids. The V segment lost 5 bases and the J segment 4 bases; nucleotides outside the gene matches: 9. The germline V gene encodes CDR1 SGHTA and CDR2 FQGNSA. The chain's CDR3 is CASSKRTSGSFPDTQYF. In nucleotides, the CDR3 is TGTGCCAGCAGCAAAAGGACTAGCGGGAGTTTTCCAGATACGCAGTATTTT.

The rearrangement uses TRBV5-1 and TRBJ2-1; 7 positions match TRBD2. The V segment lost 1 base and the J segment 6 bases; nucleotides outside the gene matches: 7. The CDR3 length is 15 residues. Germline-derived CDR1 and CDR2 are SGHRS and YFSETQ. In DNA, the CDR3 is TGCGCCAGCAGCTTGTCGCGGGAGCGGGTCAATGAGCAGTTCTTC. Protein sequence: CASSLSRERVNEQFF.

V and J are TRBV11-2 and TRBJ2-1; 8 bases match TRBD2. This CDR3 has 15 residues. V was pared by 8 bases and J by 5 bases, with 11 bases of the junction left unmatched. Germline CDR1 reads SGHAT; CDR2 reads FQNNGV. DNA for the CDR3: TGTGCCAGCGGAGTCTTAGCGGGAACCAACAATGAGCAGTTCTTC. Protein product: CASGVLAGTNNEQFF.

This clone has a single count. The chain recombines TRBV19 with TRBJ1-1, with a tentative D call TRBD1 (5 bases). V lost 2 bases to trimming and J lost 7 bases, with 14 bases between them. Germline V gene lookup returns CDR1 LNHDA and CDR2 SQIVND (reference sequence). The CDR3 totals 14 residues. CDR3 nucleotides: TGTGCCAGTAGTATAATCGGGGTCGGGGGTGAAGCTTTCTTT. This encodes CASSIIGVGGEAFF.

This clone was picked up a small number of times. The J gene is TRBJ2-6, the V gene TRBV19; no reliable D call. Trimming pared 6 bases from V and 2 bases from J, leaving 5 bases between. CDR1 LNHDA and CDR2 SQIVND come from the germline V gene (reference sequence). The CDR3 consists of 13 residues. CDR3 in DNA: TGTGCCAGTAGAGCACCTGGGGCCAACGTCCTGACTTTC. Protein product: CASRAPGANVLTF.

This sequence joins TRBV5-6 and TRBJ2-1; the D gene is possibly TRBD2 (7 bases). Germline V gene sequence: CDR1 SGHDT, CDR2 YYEEEE. This CDR3 is built from 12 residues. V was pared by 5 bases and J by 12 bases, with 15 bases between. For the CDR3, the DNA is TGTGCCAGCAGTCGGGGGGCGTCCGGGCAGTTCTTC. Its translation is CASSRGASGQFF.

This rearrangement joins TRBV29-1 to TRBJ1-1; D is unclear. Trimming left V 4 bases short and J 0 bases short, with 6 bases between. Germline CDR1 and CDR2: SQVTM and ANQGSEA. This CDR3 is 12 amino acids long. Written as DNA, the CDR3 is TGCAGCGTTGTGGAGGTGAACACTGAAGCTTTCTTT. This sequence encodes CSVVEVNTEAFF.

This rearrangement joins TRBV5-1 to TRBJ2-1, with TRBD1 identical over 7 bases. CDR3 size: 14 residues. V dropped 1 base and J dropped 8; count of bases not matched to a gene: 6. Germline V gene data show CDR1 as SGHRS and CDR2 as YFSETQ. The CDR3 reads CASSLRGGWDEQFF. The CDR3 DNA follows: TGCGCCAGCAGCTTGCGAGGGGGCTGGGATGAGCAGTTCTTC.

CDR3 nucleotide sequence: TGCGCCAGCAGCTATTCCCCCACAGCGGGAGCGTACGAGCAGTACTTC. It codes for CASSYSPTAGAYEQYF. This chain links TRBV5-1 with TRBJ2-7; 8 nucleotides align to TRBD2. V dropped 3 bases and J dropped 4; count of bases not matched to a gene: 12. Per germline, CDR1 SGHRS and CDR2 YFSETQ. The CDR3 length is 16 residues. The full variable domain, its missing parts supplied by reference TRBV5-1 and TRBJ2-7, is KAGVTQTPRYLIKTRGQQVTLSCSPISGHRSVSWYQQTPGQGLQFLFEYFSETQRNKGNFPGRFSGRQFSNSRSEMNVSTLELGDSALYLCASSYSPTAGAYEQYFGPGTRLTVT.

The chain combines TRBV29-1 with TRBJ2-3, with TRBD2 matching 7 bases. The germline gives CDR1 SQVTM, CDR2 ANQGSEA. V shed 7 bases and J 3 bases; nucleotides not matched to a gene: 4. This CDR3 contains 12 residues. Here the CDR3 reads CSADGGTDTQYF. CDR3 sequence (DNA): TGCAGCGCCGACGGGGGGACAGATACGCAGTATTTT.

The CDR3 DNA is TGTGCCAGCAGTTTAACCCCACCGGGGAAAGGCTCTGGGGCCAACGTCCTGACTTTC. Protein product: CASSLTPPGKGSGANVLTF. The V gene is TRBV27, the J gene TRBJ2-6; D is perhaps TRBD2 (5 bases). There are 19 residues in the CDR3. From germline, CDR1 is MNHEY and CDR2 SMNVEV (reference sequence). V shed 2 bases and J shed 0 bases, with 17 bases lying between them.

The chain employs TRBV19 and TRBJ1-5; D ambiguous. The V and J ends lost 7 bases and 6 bases respectively, with 19 bases between them. The CDR3 runs to 15 residues. The germline gives CDR1 LNHDA, CDR2 SQIVND (reference sequence). The CDR3 reads CASTPQGVNGQPQHF. DNA of the CDR3: TGTGCCAGTACCCCTCAAGGAGTGAACGGTCAGCCCCAGCATTTT.